This T cell receptor (beta chain) originates from a study of cytomegalovirus exposure and HLA in healthy donors. Study overall: Prior work identified around 100 million unique TCR beta sequences in some 200 million T cells. The study, taken as a whole, reports: It was only CMV serostatus that was available as immune exposure information. In a later analysis, several top co-occurrence clusters appeared linked to parvovirus B19, influenza, CMV and Epstein-Barr virus. It was reported in a later analysis that an Asian-associated ancestry cluster showed fewer N-insertions than the approximately 670-donor mean.

This clone was counted a single time. As yet, its antigen is unknown. This CDR3 is 15 amino acids long. Germline lookup yields CDR1 MDHEN and CDR2 SYDVKM. V lost 3 bases, J lost 7 bases, and 7 bases stayed unmatched. The study ran its PCR with 60 Vbeta and 13 Jbeta primers. Sequencing was performed with immunoSEQ multiplex PCR; in TCRdb, only in-frame clones are kept and a portion is missing. The sample includes 250,000 to 350,000 clones, approximately 90% of them seen just once. J is TRBJ1-4 and V is TRBV28; 8 bases are shared with TRBD1. Material for sequencing was PBMCs. The source is a man aged 35 to 55 in good health and CMV-seropositive. Here the CDR3 DNA reads TGTGCCAGCAGTTTTTCTGGACAGGGTGGTGAAAAACTGTTTTTT. As protein: CASSFSGQGGEKLFF.